The 21 T cell receptor beta chains below all came from one sample that was sequenced in a study of blood T cells in healthy people across ages. Together with a sample-barcoded 5' primer, a J-beta primer mix was included in a second PCR lasting roughly 6 to 12 cycles. TCRdb passed the 5' RACE reads through MiXCR, listing each CDR3 protein once. The table lists about 1.1 million distinct CDR3 sequences, around two fifths of them singletons. The sequencing sample was made of blood. Receptors originate from a man aged 18-30 years in good health.

This chain uses TRBV14 with TRBJ1-1; TRBD1 might be the D (6 bases). The CDR3 consists of 13 residues. Trimming removed 4 bases at V and 8 bases at J, with 14 bases between. Germline CDR1 and CDR2: SGHDN and FVKESK. CDR3 sequence: CASSRLGGGEAFF. The CDR3 region has the DNA TGTGCCAGCAGCCGTCTAGGGGGTGGGGAAGCTTTCTTT.

This clonotype occurred a few times. The CDR3 spells CASTRTSGSYNEQFF. In DNA, the CDR3 is TGCGCCAGCACCCGCACTAGCGGTTCCTACAATGAGCAGTTCTTC. V usage is TRBV4-3 and J usage is TRBJ2-1, with 8 bases matching TRBD2. The CDR3 consists of 15 residues. With 7 bases clipped from V and 1 base from J, the junction kept 6 bases outside the gene matches. Germline CDR1 LGHNA, CDR2 YSLEER.

V usage is TRBV14 and J usage is TRBJ1-6; D unclear. The CDR3 has 15 residues. The germline V and J ends were trimmed by 1 base and 4 bases, with 8 bases remaining between them. CDR1 and CDR2 from the germline V gene are SGHDN and FVKESK. The CDR3 here is CASSQATAYNSPLHF. The CDR3 region has the DNA TGTGCCAGCAGCCAAGCCACCGCTTATAATTCACCCCTCCACTTT.

This chain links TRBV5-1 with TRBJ2-1, with 8 bases aligning to TRBD1. The CDR3 is 15 residues long. J gave up 7 bases and V 1 base, and 7 bases lay outside the gene matches. Germline CDR1 and CDR2: SGHRS and YFSETQ. The CDR3 DNA reads as TGCGCCAGCAGCTTGACTAGCACAGGGGGTAATGAGCAGTTCTTC. Amino acids: CASSLTSTGGNEQFF. The full variable domain, in which reference TRBV5-1 and TRBJ2-1 provide the parts outside the CDR3, is KAGVTQTPRYLIKTRGQQVTLSCSPISGHRSVSWYQQTPGQGLQFLFEYFSETQRNKGNFPGRFSGRQFSNSRSEMNVSTLELGDSALYLCASSLTSTGGNEQFFGPGTRLTVL.

Here the CDR3 DNA reads TGCGCCAGCAGCCAACGGACTAGCGGTCAAGAGACCCAGTACTTC. Protein product: CASSQRTSGQETQYF. V gene TRBV4-3 combines with J gene TRBJ2-5; 10 bases fit TRBD2. Germline values: CDR1 LGHNA, CDR2 YSLEER. The CDR3 extends over 15 amino acids. Unmatched junction bases numbered 2, after V lost 2 bases and J lost 2 bases.

This clonotype appeared a few times. The chain's CDR3 is CSAPWDSRETQYF. Written as DNA, the CDR3 is TGCAGTGCCCCTTGGGACTCCAGGGAAACGCAGTATTTT. V and J are TRBV20-1 and TRBJ2-3; a weak D match, TRBD2 (6 bases). This CDR3 has 13 amino acids. Trimming stripped 6 bases from V and 9 bases from J, with 19 bases between. Looked up from germline, CDR1 is DFQATT and CDR2 is SNEGSKA (reference sequence).

The chain joins TRBV27 to TRBJ2-1, with 9 bases identical to TRBD2. This CDR3 is built from 14 residues. Germline V lookup: CDR1 MNHEY, CDR2 SMNVEV (reference sequence). V lost 7 bases, J lost 5 bases, and 6 bases stayed unmatched. The DNA for the CDR3 is TGTGCCAGCACTTTCTCTAGCGGGGACAATGAGCAGTTCTTC. As protein: CASTFSSGDNEQFF.

The rearrangement links TRBV12-3 or TRBV12-4 to TRBJ1-4; D possibly corresponds to TRBD1 (6 bases). V gave up 4 bases and J gave up 7 bases, with 16 bases separating them. The CDR3 contains 15 residues. The CDR3 loop reads CASSSSGIGGEKLFF. CDR3 DNA: TGTGCCAGCAGTTCATCAGGGATAGGGGGTGAAAAACTGTTTTTT.

This clonotype was recorded only once. The gene calls are TRBV4-2 and TRBJ1-2; tentatively, D is TRBD1 (6 bases). Germline CDR1 reads LGHNA; CDR2 reads YNFKEQ. V was trimmed by 0 bases and J by 7 bases, leaving 18 bases between them. The CDR3 runs to 16 residues. In DNA form, the CDR3 reads TGTGCCAGCAGCCAAGATTGGGGCCTGGAAGGGGGTGGCTACACCTTC. It yields the protein CASSQDWGLEGGGYTF.

This clonotype was detected only a few times. The chain employs TRBV10-3 and TRBJ2-3; D gene uncertain. CDR3 length equals 14 residues. Looked up from germline, CDR1 is ENHRY and CDR2 is SYGVKD. Trimming removed 4 bases from V and 0 bases from J, with 8 bases in between. CDR3: CAISAVQSTDTQYF. The CDR3 bases are TGTGCCATCAGTGCTGTCCAAAGCACAGATACGCAGTATTTT.

This sequence joins TRBV4-3 and TRBJ2-7; 9 nucleotides align to TRBD2. Germline loops: CDR1 LGHNA, CDR2 YSLEER. This CDR3 has 14 residues. Losses at the gene ends were 2 bases for V and 4 bases for J; bases not matched to a gene: 3. CDR3 region: CASSQNSGRYEQYF. The CDR3 nucleotides read TGCGCCAGCAGCCAAAATAGCGGGAGATACGAGCAGTACTTC.

The V and J genes are TRBV20-1 and TRBJ2-3; tentatively, D is TRBD1 (6 bases). The germline V gene has CDR1 DFQATT and CDR2 SNEGSKA (reference sequence). V shed 6 bases and J shed 2 bases, with 21 bases lying between them. The CDR3 length is 16 residues. The chain's CDR3 is CSATPPGHPDTDTQYF. The DNA of the CDR3 is TGCAGTGCAACACCACCGGGACACCCAGACACAGATACGCAGTATTTT.

The chain carries TRBV10-3 and TRBJ2-1; 11 nucleotides align to TRBD2. Per germline, CDR1 ENHRY and CDR2 SYGVKD. This CDR3 contains 15 residues. Trimming took 4 bases from V and 6 from J; bases not matched to a gene: 5. Here the CDR3 DNA reads TGTGCCATCAGTGCACTAGCGGGGGTCGCCAATGAGCAGTTCTTC. Its translation: CAISALAGVANEQFF.

The rearrangement joins TRBV7-7 to TRBJ2-3; D gene ambiguous. V was trimmed by 5 bases and J by 8 bases, leaving 11 bases between them. In germline, CDR1 is SSHAT, CDR2 FNYEAQ (reference sequence). The CDR3 totals 12 residues. The CDR3 region is CASSPDGRTQYF. The CDR3, as DNA: TGTGCCAGCAGCCCCGACGGGCGTACGCAGTATTTT.

This clonotype was detected only a few times. V and J are TRBV6-1 and TRBJ1-5, with no clear D. The CDR3 is made up of 13 amino acids. With 6 bases removed from V and 3 bases from J, the gap between germline ends came to 9 bases. The germline V gene has CDR1 MNHNS and CDR2 SASEGT. CDR3 region: CASRGMFNQPQHF. The CDR3 DNA sequence: TGTGCCAGCAGGGGGATGTTCAATCAGCCCCAGCATTTT.

This clonotype has more than one count but fewer than ten. The chain has TRBV2 and TRBJ2-7; D may be TRBD1 (6 bases). CDR1 is SNHLY and CDR2 is FYNNEI in the germline V gene. The CDR3 runs 14 residues. Trimming stripped 3 bases from V and 7 bases from J, with 16 bases between. CDR3 in amino acids: CASSEVQGGGEQYF. CDR3 in DNA: TGTGCCAGCAGTGAGGTACAGGGTGGTGGTGAGCAGTACTTC.

The genes are TRBV11-2 and TRBJ1-2; 7 positions agree with TRBD1. V dropped 6 bases and J dropped 3; count of bases not matched to a gene: 10. The germline CDR1 and CDR2 sequences are SGHAT and FQNNGV. This CDR3 contains 15 residues. CDR3 residues: CASRHRDSPDYGYTF. CDR3 bases: TGTGCCAGCAGGCACCGGGACAGCCCTGACTATGGCTACACCTTC.

The rearrangement joins TRBV20-1 to TRBJ1-2, with D possibly matching TRBD1 (5 bases). Trimming took 0 bases from V and 7 from J, leaving 12 bases between them. CDR1 is DFQATT and CDR2 is SNEGSKA in the germline V gene (reference sequence). The CDR3 has 13 amino acids. CDR3 residues: CSARDQGRAGYTF. CDR3 nucleotides: TGCAGTGCTAGAGATCAAGGCAGGGCTGGCTACACCTTC.

The rearrangement links TRBV12-3 or TRBV12-4 to TRBJ2-7; D not resolved. CDR3 length: 12 residues. V lost 6 bases to trimming and J lost 8 bases, with 14 bases between them. CDR3: CASSPDTYQQYF. CDR3 nucleotide sequence: TGTGCCAGCAGCCCCGACACTTATCAGCAGTACTTC.

This chain connects TRBV5-1 to TRBJ1-2; the D gene is possibly TRBD1 (6 bases). CDR1 SGHRS and CDR2 YFSETQ come from the germline V gene. Trimming took 4 bases from V and 4 from J, leaving 14 bases between them. The CDR3 sequence is 14 residues long. CDR3 amino acids: CASSVWTATYGYTF. CDR3 DNA sequence: TGCGCCAGCAGCGTGTGGACAGCAACCTATGGCTACACCTTC.

This CDR3 is CASSPTGDEDGYTF. The DNA of the CDR3 is TGTGCCAGCAGTCCGACAGGGGATGAGGATGGCTACACCTTC. The chain joins TRBV27 to TRBJ1-2, with 8 nucleotides matching TRBD1. V lost 5 bases and J lost 6; bases outside the gene matches: 8. The CDR3 sequence is 14 residues long. The germline gives CDR1 MNHEY, CDR2 SMNVEV (reference sequence).